The 19 T cell receptor beta chains below were found in one sample sequenced in a study of glioma-infiltrating T cells. TCR alpha and beta CDR3 regions were amplified from RNA using iRepertoire nested multiplex PCR. TCRdb recomputed calls from the multiplex PCR reads with MiXCR, one row per CDR3 protein. This sample carries more than 300,000 distinct CDR3 sequences, roughly two fifths of them seen once, and the ten largest clones take 9.5% to 15%. The specimen was glioma tissue, nonneoplastic brain tissue, or PBMCs (not recorded which). These receptors were collected from a human donor with low-grade glioma or glioblastoma, undergoing nonglioma brain surgery, or in good health (not recorded which).

In this sample, this clonotype turned up many times. This chain connects TRBV27 to TRBJ1-6; TRBD1 agrees at 7 bases. Germline V gene data show CDR1 as MNHEY and CDR2 as SMNVEV (reference sequence). V lost 5 bases and J lost 8; bases outside the gene matches: 0. The CDR3 extends over 12 amino acids. The DNA of the CDR3 is TGTGCCAGCAGTCAGGGGGATTCACCCCTCCACTTT. Translation: CASSQGDSPLHF.

The V and J genes are TRBV27 and TRBJ2-7; D possibly uses TRBD1 or TRBD2 (6 bases each). Germline V CDR1 and CDR2: MNHEY, SMNVEV (reference sequence). This CDR3 region has 15 residues. V was clipped by 3 bases and J by 2 bases, with 14 bases between them. The CDR3 nucleotides read TGTGCCAGCAGTTTTACAGGGCGGGACACCTACGAGCAGTACTTC. The encoded protein is CASSFTGRDTYEQYF.

The chain joins TRBV12-3 or TRBV12-4 to TRBJ2-7; the D gene is possibly TRBD1 (6 bases). The CDR3 is made up of 14 amino acids. Trimming took off 3 bases at V and 3 bases at J, with 12 bases between the two ends. This chain's CDR3 is CASSFFRGSYEQYF. CDR3 in DNA: TGTGCCAGCAGTTTCTTCAGGGGCAGCTACGAGCAGTACTTC.

This chain uses TRBV7-2 with TRBJ2-7; 8 nucleotides agree with TRBD2. V dropped 5 bases and J dropped 6; count of bases not matched to a gene: 9. The CDR3 has 14 amino acids. The germline V gene encodes CDR1 SGHTA and CDR2 FQGNSA. The CDR3 DNA sequence: TGTGCCAGCAGCCCCCGACTAGCGCCAGGCGAGCAGTACTTC. This encodes CASSPRLAPGEQYF.

In the case of this clonotype: Since a much larger clone is just one base distant, this may be a read error. J is TRBJ1-1 and V is TRBV27; TRBD1 matches at 7 bases. CDR3 length: 14 amino acids. From germline, CDR1 is MNHEY and CDR2 SMNVEV (reference sequence). This CDR3 reads CAGSVTGLNTEAFF. CDR3 DNA: TGTGCCGGCAGTGTGACAGGGTTGAACACTGAAGCTTTCTTT.

On this clonotype: At one boundary the junction diverges from the germline segment, which might be a read error. CDR3 sequence reads: CASTYRQGPNYHEQFF. CDR3 DNA: TGCGCCAGCACCTACCGACAGGGCCCAAACTACCATGAGCAGTTCTTC. The chain carries TRBV4-3 and TRBJ2-1; 7 bases are shared with TRBD1. The CDR3 is made up of 16 amino acids. The germline V gene encodes CDR1 LGHNA and CDR2 YSLEER.

This clonotype was detected once. V is TRBV6-2 or TRBV6-3 and J is TRBJ1-2; D is ambiguous. This CDR3 contains 13 residues. With 1 base removed from V and 7 bases from J, the gap between germline ends came to 10 bases. CDR1 and CDR2 from the germline V gene are MNHEY and SVGEGT. CDR3 in amino acids: CASSYYMRLGYTF. In DNA, the CDR3 is TGTGCCAGCAGTTACTACATGAGGCTTGGCTACACCTTC.

The V call is TRBV6-2 or TRBV6-3, the J call TRBJ2-1; D not certain. Per germline, CDR1 MNHEY and CDR2 SVGEGT. Trimming removed 4 bases from V and 12 bases from J, with 10 bases in between. The CDR3 consists of 11 residues. The DNA of the CDR3 is TGTGCCAGCAGTTCGCGATCCGGGCAGTTCTTC. It encodes CASSSRSGQFF.

Comments on this clonotype: One end of the junction fails to match germline, which may point to a read error. The rearrangement links TRBV7-9 to TRBJ1-2, with TRBD1 matching over 9 bases. The CDR3 runs to 15 residues. Germline CDR1 SEHNR, CDR2 FQNEAQ (reference sequence). The DNA for the CDR3 is TGTGCCAGCAGCCTCTTGGGACAGGGCGGCTATGGCTACAACTTC. Translated, it gives CASSLLGQGGYGYNF.

The genes are TRBV28 and TRBJ2-1, with D possibly being TRBD2 (6 bases). CDR3 length: 17 residues. V lost 3 bases to trimming and J lost 0 bases, with 15 bases between them. Looked up from germline, CDR1 is MDHEN and CDR2 is SYDVKM. CDR3 residues: CASSFAGRQSSYNEQFF. CDR3 nucleotide sequence: TGTGCCAGCAGTTTTGCGGGACGACAAAGCTCCTACAATGAGCAGTTCTTC.

This clonotype has ten or more counts. This chain connects TRBV28 to TRBJ2-5; possibly TRBD1 for D (5 bases). The germline V gene has CDR1 MDHEN and CDR2 SYDVKM. The CDR3 is made up of 16 amino acids. Deletions cut 5 bases from V and 5 bases from J, with 21 bases between. CDR3 coding DNA: TGTGCCAGCAGTACCCGCATCAGGGCGGTAAGGGAGACCCAGTACTTC. This sequence encodes CASSTRIRAVRETQYF.

There are a few counts of this clonotype. The chain carries TRBV10-3 and TRBJ1-4, with a weak D call TRBD1 (5 bases). Germline V gene lookup returns CDR1 ENHRY and CDR2 SYGVKD. This CDR3 comprises 12 residues. Trimming shortened V by 8 bases and J by 7 bases, and 11 bases separated the two germline ends. The CDR3 DNA sequence: TGTGCCATCCAGGGAACCGGTGAAAAACTGTTTTTT. Translated, it gives CAIQGTGEKLFF.

The chain has TRBV20-1 and TRBJ2-2, with D hard to call. This CDR3 spans 12 amino acids. Germline V gene lookup returns CDR1 DFQATT and CDR2 SNEGSKA (reference sequence). The V and J ends lost 1 base and 3 bases respectively, with 3 bases between them. The chain's CDR3 is CSARVDTGELFF. CDR3 in DNA: TGCAGTGCTAGAGTGGACACCGGGGAGCTGTTTTTT.

The chain carries TRBV7-3 and TRBJ2-1; 14 bases fit TRBD2. Germline values: CDR1 SGHTA, CDR2 FQGTGA. V lost 5 bases to trimming and J lost 3 bases; unmatched junction nucleotides: 12. There are 19 residues in the CDR3. The CDR3 reads CASSPPGLAGASYYNEQFF. In DNA, the CDR3 is TGTGCCAGCAGCCCACCGGGACTAGCGGGGGCCAGCTACTACAATGAGCAGTTCTTC.

As for this clonotype: It may be a read error: a sequence one base away is much more abundant. The chain has TRBV20-1 and TRBJ1-5, with D uncertain. The germline gives CDR1 DFQATT, CDR2 SNEGSKA (reference sequence). The CDR3 covers 13 residues. V shed 4 bases and J shed 3 bases, with 10 bases lying between them. CDR3 sequence reads: CSATVNSNQPQHF. Written as DNA, the CDR3 is TGCAGTGCTACAGTGAACTCCAATCAGCCCCAGCATTTT.

With regard to this clonotype: The junction differs from germline at one of its ends, possibly a read error. V is TRBV20-1 and J is TRBJ1-1, with no clear D. This CDR3 is built from 12 residues. The germline V gene has CDR1 DFQATT and CDR2 SNEGSKA (reference sequence). The CDR3 DNA sequence: TGCAGTGCTAGGGTCCAGAACACTAAAGCTTTCTTT. Its protein is CSARVQNTKAFF.

About this clonotype: Germline is not matched at one junction end, which may reflect a read error. The chain joins TRBV6-5 to TRBJ2-1, with TRBD2 identical over 7 bases. CDR3 size: 16 residues. Germline assignment: CDR1 MNHEY and CDR2 SVGAGI. CDR3 sequence: CASSYSPAGEYNEKFF. The CDR3 region has the DNA TGTGCCAGCAGTTACTCGCCTGCGGGAGAGTACAATGAGAAGTTCTTC.

J is TRBJ1-1 and V is TRBV5-1; a weak D match, TRBD1 (5 bases). The germline CDR1 and CDR2 sequences are SGHRS and YFSETQ. V was pared by 4 bases and J by 4 bases, with 8 bases between. This CDR3 has 12 amino acids. CDR3 protein: CASSRGSTEAFF. The CDR3 DNA reads TGCGCCAGCAGCCGGGGGAGCACTGAAGCTTTCTTT.

In DNA form, the CDR3 reads TGTGCCAGCAGTTTACTCACCTTCGGCAGGGGTAAGAAGACTAATGAAAAACTGTTTTTT. Encoded protein: CASSLLTFGRGKKTNEKLFF. J is TRBJ1-4 and V is TRBV28; perhaps TRBD1 as D (6 bases). V lost 2 bases and J 2 bases, leaving 24 bases between the germline ends. The germline CDR1 and CDR2 sequences are MDHEN and SYDVKM. The CDR3 contains 20 residues.